This TCR beta chain emerged from a study of T cell repertoires in cytomegalovirus infection. Across the whole study: Well-studied HLA-B-restricted CMV epitopes were used in the study alongside recently identified HLA-C-restricted ones. Indications came from public TCR beta signatures; they pointed to CMV infection and to a matching HLA type.

The CDR3 extends over 13 amino acids. V dropped 8 bases and J dropped 0 bases, with 8 bases sitting between them. TCRdb passed the reads through MiXCR, listing each CDR3 protein once. The data hold 700,000 to 950,000 distinct CDR3 sequences, with 32% observed a single time. In the case of this clonotype: As yet, its antigen is unknown.

The material was cultured CD8+ T cells from PBMCs, obtained from culture after CMV antigen stimulation. The TCR comes from a human donor in good health (CMV status not recorded). Some clones in this sample may be carry-over from other donors' samples. The V call is TRBV12-3 or TRBV12-4, the J call TRBJ2-1, with D unclear. The CDR3 DNA is TGTGCCAGCGGTATGAGCTCCTACAATGAGCAGTTCTTC. This translates into CASGMSSYNEQFF.